A single sample gave rise to the 10 T cell receptor beta chains below, sequenced in a study of T-cell memory formation after mild COVID-19. TCRdb used MiXCR to reprocess the 5' RACE reads, holding one entry per CDR3 protein. This sample has about 340,000 distinct CDR3 sequences, with less than 20% found just once. Source material: PBMCs or a T cell subset sorted from them (not recorded which). These receptor sequences come from a man aged 18 to 30 who had mild COVID-19 (a few samples of this study predate the infection). Cell type and time point are not known.

The rearrangement uses TRBV7-7 and TRBJ2-2, with D unresolved. The germline CDR1 and CDR2 sequences are SSHAT and FNYEAQ (reference sequence). The V gene lost 5 bases and the J gene lost 5 bases, with 9 bases spanning the gap. This CDR3 has 13 amino acids. CDR3 DNA: TGTGCCAGCAGCGTTCACGGTACCGGGGAGCTGTTTTTT. Its protein product is CASSVHGTGELFF.

J is TRBJ2-1 and V is TRBV7-9; TRBD1 aligns across 11 bases. The CDR3 spans 18 residues. V was pared by 8 bases and J by 0 bases, with 12 bases of the junction left unmatched. Germline CDR1 and CDR2: SEHNR and FQNEAQ (reference sequence). CDR3 amino acids: CASVSRTGGGSSYNEQFF. The CDR3 DNA reads TGTGCCAGCGTATCGAGGACAGGGGGCGGGAGCTCCTACAATGAGCAGTTCTTC.

There are a few counts of this clonotype. This chain uses TRBV19 with TRBJ2-3, with TRBD2 matching over 8 bases. V lost 8 bases, J lost 3 bases, and 7 bases stayed unmatched. CDR1 and CDR2 from the germline V gene are LNHDA and SQIVND (reference sequence). The CDR3 sequence is 14 residues long. CDR3 sequence reads: CASRLERGTDTQYF. The DNA for the CDR3 is TGTGCCAGTCGTCTTGAGCGGGGGACAGATACGCAGTATTTT.

This chain joins TRBV12-3 or TRBV12-4 and TRBJ1-1; no reliable D call. Trimming left V 3 bases short and J 10 bases short, with 12 bases between. CDR3 length equals 12 residues. DNA for the CDR3: TGTGCCAGCAGTTTTGCGGGAGGGCGAGCTTTCTTT. Protein sequence: CASSFAGGRAFF.

The chain has TRBV20-1 and TRBJ2-7, with TRBD1 as a possible D gene (6 bases). V lost 1 base, J lost 3 bases, and 10 bases lay in between. Germline V lookup: CDR1 DFQATT, CDR2 SNEGSKA (reference sequence). The CDR3 runs 13 residues. This CDR3 is CSARGQGYYEQYV. CDR3 in DNA: TGCAGTGCTAGAGGGCAGGGGTACTACGAGCAGTACGTC.

This clonotype was observed a handful of times. The chain links TRBV7-9 to TRBJ1-4; D gene unclear. Germline values: CDR1 SEHNR, CDR2 FQNEAQ (reference sequence). The CDR3 runs to 12 residues. V was shortened by 3 bases and J by 4 bases, with 3 bases between the two germline ends. CDR3 residues: CASSLGNEKLFF. The CDR3 nucleotides are TGTGCCAGCAGCTTGGGTAATGAAAAACTGTTTTTT.

J is TRBJ2-6 and V is TRBV20-1; D remains unclear. This CDR3 spans 16 amino acids. V lost 3 bases and J lost 0, with 12 bases in between. Per the germline V gene, CDR1 is DFQATT and CDR2 is SNEGSKA (reference sequence). The CDR3 sequence: CSARLVGSSGANVLTF. Here the CDR3 DNA reads TGCAGTGCTAGGTTGGTGGGGTCCTCTGGGGCCAACGTCCTGACTTTC.

In its sample, this clonotype was seen a few times. This chain connects TRBV2 to TRBJ2-3; 9 positions agree with TRBD2. The CDR3 length is 15 residues. V trimming: 3 bases; J trimming: 2 bases; junction bases outside the gene matches: 3. CDR1 is SNHLY and CDR2 is FYNNEI in the germline V gene. In DNA form, the CDR3 reads TGTGCCAGCAGTGATCCTAGCGGGGTCACAGATACGCAGTATTTT. Encoded protein: CASSDPSGVTDTQYF.

The chain links TRBV20-1 to TRBJ2-7, with D possibly matching TRBD2 (5 bases). The V and J ends lost 3 bases and 2 bases respectively, with 23 bases between them. The CDR3 sequence is 17 residues long. Per germline, CDR1 DFQATT and CDR2 SNEGSKA (reference sequence). The CDR3 spells CSARKTEDWPSAYEQYF. The CDR3 DNA follows: TGCAGTGCTAGGAAGACGGAGGACTGGCCGTCCGCCTACGAGCAGTACTTC.

The CDR3 region is CASSGGRNEQFF. The CDR3 DNA follows: TGTGCCAGTTCGGGGGGCCGCAATGAGCAGTTCTTC. The chain employs TRBV7-3 and TRBJ2-1, with a tentative D call TRBD2 (7 bases). Germline values: CDR1 SGHTA, CDR2 FQGTGA. The CDR3 extends over 12 amino acids. Trimming stripped 9 bases from V and 6 bases from J, with 12 bases between.